Shown below are 22 T cell receptor beta chains from a single sample sequenced in a study of blood T cells in healthy people across ages. It was with a sample-barcoded 5' primer and a J-beta primer mix that a second PCR of about 7 to 12 cycles was run. Each CDR3 protein gets one entry after TCRdb re-called the 5' RACE reads with MiXCR. The sample yields 850,000 or so distinct CDR3 sequences, about 28% seen once. The sample was blood. The receptors derive from a woman older than 75 in good health.

This rearrangement joins TRBV7-6 to TRBJ2-5; D not resolved. This CDR3 is built from 15 residues. Per the germline V gene, CDR1 is SGHVS and CDR2 is FNYEAQ. Trimming took off 2 bases at V and 7 bases at J, with 17 bases between the two ends. CDR3 nucleotide sequence: TGTGCCAGCAGCTTACTGGATATGGGATCGGGGACCCAGTACTTC. This codes for CASSLLDMGSGTQYF.

There are many counts of this clonotype. V gene TRBV6-6 combines with J gene TRBJ2-7, with 10 bases aligning to TRBD2. V trimming: 5 bases; J trimming: 3 bases; junction bases outside the gene matches: 7. Germline lookup yields CDR1 MNHNY and CDR2 SVGAGI (reference sequence). There are 15 residues in the CDR3. The CDR3 DNA is TGTGCCAGCAGTACGAGCGGGGGGGCGATCTACGAGCAGTACTTC. This encodes CASSTSGGAIYEQYF.

This clonotype was found many times. This chain uses TRBV5-5 with TRBJ2-1; D gene unclear. This CDR3 has 12 amino acids. V was shortened by 1 base and J by 5 bases, with 4 bases between the two germline ends. Germline assignment: CDR1 SGHKS and CDR2 YYEKEE (reference sequence). CDR3 amino acids: CASSLKNNEQFF. As DNA, the CDR3 is TGTGCCAGCAGCTTGAAGAACAATGAGCAGTTCTTC. Full variable domain (missing parts from reference TRBV5-5 and TRBJ2-1): DAGVTQSPTHLIKTRGQQVTLRCSPISGHKSVSWYQQVLGQGPQFIFQYYEKEERGRGNFPDRFSARQFPNYSSELNVNALLLGDSALYLCASSLKNNEQFFGPGTRLTVL.

This clonotype has a count of ten or more. This chain joins TRBV6-2 or TRBV6-3 and TRBJ2-5; D is ambiguous. The CDR3 is made up of 13 amino acids. The V gene lost 9 bases and the J gene lost 5 bases, with 16 bases spanning the gap. Germline-derived CDR1 and CDR2 are MNHEY and SVGEGT. This CDR3 reads CARPAGPNETQYF. In nucleotides, the CDR3 is TGTGCCAGGCCGGCCGGGCCAAACGAGACCCAGTACTTC.

This clonotype was observed a few times. The chain combines TRBV7-9 with TRBJ1-6, with TRBD1 matching 7 bases. The CDR3 runs 12 residues. The V gene end was trimmed by 2 bases and the J gene end by 13 bases; junction bases not matched to a gene: 2. Germline assignment: CDR1 SEHNR and CDR2 FQNEAQ (reference sequence). CDR3 DNA: TGTGCCAGCAGCTTACGGACAGGCCCCCTCCACTTT. Residues: CASSLRTGPLHF.

The chain carries TRBV12-3 or TRBV12-4 and TRBJ2-4, with D tentatively TRBD1 (6 bases). Near its end, the DNA agrees better with TRBJ2-5, so the J call may be wrong. The CDR3 loop spans 14 amino acids. The CDR3 DNA follows: TGTGCCAGCACCCGGAAGACAGGCTGGGAGACCCAGTACTTC. The encoded protein is CASTRKTGWETQYF.

This chain joins TRBV29-1 and TRBJ2-7, with TRBD1 as a possible D gene (6 bases). This CDR3 is 13 amino acids long. Germline loops: CDR1 SQVTM, CDR2 ANQGSEA. V shed 3 bases and J shed 1 base, with 10 bases lying between them. CDR3 bases: TGCAGCGTTGATGCAGGGGAATCCTACGAGCAGTACTTC. Translating gives CSVDAGESYEQYF.

This clonotype has ten or more counts. A read error may explain this, as a much larger clone is one base away. V usage is TRBV12-3 or TRBV12-4 and J usage is TRBJ2-3, with a possible D match to TRBD2 (5 bases). This CDR3 has 12 residues. CDR3 protein: CASRPSTDAQYF. The CDR3 nucleotides read TGTGCCAGCAGACCTAGCACAGATGCGCAGTATTTT.

The sample holds many counts of this clonotype. The genes are TRBV20-1 and TRBJ2-1, with TRBD1 matching over 8 bases. V gave up 1 base and J gave up 7 bases; unmatched junction bases: 9. Per the germline V gene, CDR1 is DFQATT and CDR2 is SNEGSKA (reference sequence). The CDR3 is made up of 15 amino acids. CDR3 residues: CSARAFQGARNEQFF. CDR3 nucleotide sequence: TGCAGTGCTAGAGCTTTCCAGGGGGCCAGGAATGAGCAGTTCTTC.

This clonotype was counted only a few times. V and J are TRBV20-1 and TRBJ1-1, with TRBD1 as a possible D gene (6 bases). The CDR3 runs 13 residues. Germline lookup yields CDR1 DFQATT and CDR2 SNEGSKA (reference sequence). V was clipped by 5 bases and J by 13 bases, with 23 bases between them. For the CDR3, the DNA is TGCAGTGCTGTCATCTCGCCCCGTCGGACAGATTTCTTT. Its protein product is CSAVISPRRTDFF.

This clonotype appeared a few times. At one of its ends the junction is not consistent with the germline gene, which may arise from a read error. The chain has TRBV12-3 or TRBV12-4 and TRBJ1-5, with TRBD1 identical over 9 bases. This CDR3 region has 15 residues. CDR3 coding DNA: TGTGCCAGCATTTTAAGCACAGGGGGCCATCAGCCCCAGCATTTT. Encoded protein: CASILSTGGHQPQHF.

This clonotype came up many times. V and J are TRBV12-3 or TRBV12-4 and TRBJ2-1; D is possibly TRBD1 (5 bases). CDR3 size: 12 residues. Trimming removed 8 bases at V and 5 bases at J, with 10 bases between. The CDR3 is CASVGLNNEQFF. CDR3 coding DNA: TGTGCCAGCGTGGGGCTCAACAATGAGCAGTTCTTC.

The gene calls are TRBV7-9 and TRBJ2-3; 10 nucleotides line up with TRBD1. The junction had 13 bases not matched to a gene; V was cut back by 5 bases and J by 8 bases. The CDR3 contains 16 residues. Germline CDR1 SEHNR, CDR2 FQNEAQ (reference sequence). The CDR3 sequence is CASSLRRDRGMGTQYF. CDR3 DNA sequence: TGTGCCAGCAGCCTCCGCCGGGACAGGGGAATGGGTACGCAGTATTTT.

This chain connects TRBV5-4 to TRBJ2-1, with TRBD2 matching 11 bases. V was pared by 4 bases and J by 3 bases, with 18 bases of the junction left unmatched. Per germline, CDR1 SGHNT and CDR2 YYREEE (reference sequence). This CDR3 is built from 20 residues. CDR3 sequence: CASSVKLAGGPERIYNEQFF. The DNA for the CDR3 is TGTGCCAGCAGCGTAAAGTTAGCGGGGGGGCCGGAACGAATCTACAATGAGCAGTTCTTC.

The V gene is TRBV7-9, the J gene TRBJ2-5; D not resolved. The DNA matches TRBJ2-7 better at its end, which makes the J call doubtful. Germline V gene lookup returns CDR1 SEHNR and CDR2 FQNEAQ (reference sequence). The CDR3 spans 16 residues. The CDR3 loop is CASSARVDPAGYEQYF. CDR3 nucleotides: TGTGCCAGCAGCGCAAGAGTAGATCCCGCAGGTTACGAGCAGTACTTC.

This clonotype has a handful of counts. The V call is TRBV15, the J call TRBJ1-3, with D hard to call. The V gene's germline CDR1 is LNHNV and CDR2 YYDKDF (reference sequence). With 1 base removed from V and 0 bases from J, the gap between germline ends came to 4 bases. This CDR3 contains 14 residues. The CDR3 protein is CATSRGFSGNTIYF. CDR3 bases: TGTGCCACCAGCAGAGGATTCTCTGGAAACACCATATATTTT.

The chain employs TRBV11-2 and TRBJ2-3, with D hard to call. The CDR3 contains 12 residues. Trimming removed 4 bases at V and 7 bases at J, with 9 bases between. The germline CDR1 and CDR2 sequences are SGHAT and FQNNGV. CDR3 nucleotide sequence: TGTGCCAGCAGCTCTTGGTCGAATACGCAGTATTTT. It codes for CASSSWSNTQYF.

V usage is TRBV6-1 and J usage is TRBJ1-5; 7 bases fit TRBD1. Germline V gene lookup returns CDR1 MNHNS and CDR2 SASEGT. The CDR3 extends over 14 amino acids. Trimming took 5 bases from V and 7 from J; bases not matched to a gene: 8. The CDR3 DNA is TGTGCCAGCAGTTTAGGGGGCCTCCAGCAGCCCCAGCATTTT. As protein: CASSLGGLQQPQHF.

This clonotype was found many times. The chain combines TRBV6-2 or TRBV6-3 with TRBJ2-3, with TRBD1 matching over 9 bases. The CDR3 loop spans 14 amino acids. V was clipped by 6 bases and J by 8 bases; unmatched bases: 9. The germline V gene has CDR1 MNHEY and CDR2 SVGEGT. CDR3 sequence: CASRLGTGSRTQYF. Here the CDR3 DNA reads TGTGCCAGCAGGCTCGGGACAGGGAGCCGTACGCAGTATTTT.

The chain couples TRBV3-1 to TRBJ1-1; D is uncertain. The CDR3 is 14 residues long. The V end lost 0 bases, the J end lost 4 bases, and 9 bases lay between the germline ends. Germline V gene data show CDR1 as LGHDT and CDR2 as YNNKEL (reference sequence). CDR3 loop: CASSQDLQSTEAFF. As DNA, the CDR3 is TGTGCCAGCAGCCAAGATTTACAATCCACTGAAGCTTTCTTT.

This clonotype was detected once. This chain connects TRBV28 to TRBJ2-7, with D possibly called TRBD1 or TRBD2 (5 bases each). Trimming left V 8 bases short and J 2 bases short, with 13 bases between. Germline lookup yields CDR1 MDHEN and CDR2 SYDVKM. This CDR3 comprises 13 residues. The CDR3 region has the DNA TGTGCCAGCCGAGGGGAATTCCCCTACGAGCAGTACTTC. Translation gives CASRGEFPYEQYF.

As regards this clonotype: Since a much larger clone is just one base distant, this may be a read error. The chain joins TRBV29-1 to TRBJ2-1, with 10 bases aligning to TRBD1. The V gene's germline CDR1 is SQVTM and CDR2 ANQGSEA. CDR3 length: 15 amino acids. CDR3 in amino acids: CGVMTGGGFYNEQFF. For the CDR3, the DNA is TGCGGCGTAATGACAGGGGGCGGCTTCTACAATGAGCAGTTCTTC.